The rows below give T cell receptor beta chains drawn from one sample of a study of response to subunit inactivated influenza vaccine. MiXCR, run by TCRdb on the RT-PCR reads, gives a single entry per CDR3 protein. There are about 800,000 distinct CDR3 sequences in the sample; 21% occur only once, and 9.5% to 13% lies in the top ten. This specimen consisted of PBMCs from blood, obtained about 5 days after vaccination. The origin of the receptors is a man in his forties or fifties who received an inactivated influenza vaccine. The CDR3 runs from the conserved cysteine through the conserved F or W. The D gene is left open where the match is weak. Expanded clones get a size class; other rows say once, few or many, or leave the size out.

CASNIVIGNTGELFF	TGTGCCAGCAACATCGTAATCGGGAACACCGGGGAGCTGTTTTTT	TRBV12-3/TRBV12-4	.	TRBJ2-2	many
CASSRDRERYEQYF	TGCGCCAGCAGCAGGGACAGGGAGCGCTACGAGCAGTACTTC	TRBV5-1	TRBD1	TRBJ2-7	.
CSAQQAYEQYF	TGCAGTGCTCAGCAGGCGTACGAGCAGTACTTC	TRBV20-1	.	TRBJ2-7	few
CASSLEAGSTEAFF	TGTGCCAGCAGCTTAGAGGCCGGGAGCACTGAAGCTTTCTTT	TRBV7-9	.	TRBJ1-1	few
CASRQGQLSSYEQYF	TGTGCCAGCAGGCAAGGTCAACTAAGCTCCTACGAGCAGTACTTC	TRBV6-1	.	TRBJ2-7	few
CASSLAVRGGTDTQYF	TGCGCCAGCAGCTTGGCCGTGCGGGGGGGCACAGATACGCAGTATTTT	TRBV5-1	TRBD2	TRBJ2-3	.
CSARSSGTSGPTSLYEQYF	TGCAGTGCTAGATCCTCCGGGACTAGCGGCCCAACGTCGTTGTACGAGCAGTACTTC	TRBV20-1	TRBD2	TRBJ2-7	.
CASSRDTDSNQPQHF	TGTGCCAGCAGCCGCGACACAGATAGCAATCAGCCCCAGCATTTT	TRBV12-3/TRBV12-4	.	TRBJ1-5	few
CAISEPGGGGNTIYF	TGTGCCATCAGTGAGCCGGGGGGCGGTGGAAACACCATATATTTT	TRBV10-3	.	TRBJ1-3	few
CASSLTNLPGTDTQYF	TGTGCCAGCAGCCTCACCAACCTACCCGGCACAGATACGCAGTATTTT	TRBV25-1	.	TRBJ2-3	.
CASSLSGFPVSNIQYF	TGTGCCAGCAGCTTATCGGGGTTTCCGGTCTCGAACATTCAGTACTTC	TRBV7-2	.	TRBJ2-4	few
CASRGNWDGRITDTQYF	TGTGCCAGCAGGGGGAATTGGGACGGACGCATCACAGATACGCAGTATTTT	TRBV11-1	.	TRBJ2-3	few
CASSQDRGTSGANVLTF	TGTGCCAGCAGCCAAGATCGAGGTACCTCTGGGGCCAACGTCCTGACTTTC	TRBV14	.	TRBJ2-6	.
CASSFGFMNEQYF	TGTGCCAGCAGTTTCGGGTTCATGAACGAGCAGTACTTC	TRBV6-2/TRBV6-3	.	TRBJ2-7	few
CASSGTSGGATDTQYF	TGTGCCAGCAGCGGAACTAGCGGGGGGGCGACAGATACGCAGTATTTT	TRBV7-2	TRBD2	TRBJ2-3	few
CASSQGDYLPTDTQYF	TGTGCCAGCAGCCAAGGGGATTACCTCCCCACAGATACGCAGTATTTT	TRBV4-2	.	TRBJ2-3	.
CASSPGQGNWGAFF	TGCGCCAGCAGCCCGGGACAGGGGAACTGGGGGGCTTTCTTT	TRBV5-1	TRBD1	TRBJ1-1	few
CASSLVQGGANVLTF	TGTGCCAGCAGCTTGGTTCAGGGAGGGGCCAACGTCCTGACTTTC	TRBV5-5	.	TRBJ2-6	few
CSVVRQRGGDTQYF	TGCAGCGTTGTTAGGCAGCGGGGGGGAGATACGCAGTATTTT	TRBV29-1	TRBD2	TRBJ2-3	.
CASSHLAVNPNEQFF	TGTGCCAGCAGCCATCTAGCGGTGAACCCGAATGAGCAGTTCTTC	TRBV7-9	TRBD2	TRBJ2-1	.
CASSEDFLVWHGGTEAFF	TGTGCCAGCAGTGAAGATTTCTTGGTTTGGCACGGTGGGACTGAAGCTTTCTTT	TRBV6-1	.	TRBJ1-1	.
CASSVDIAGSTDTQYF	TGTGCCAGCAGCGTAGATATAGCGGGCAGCACAGATACGCAGTATTTT	TRBV9	TRBD2	TRBJ2-3	.
CASSLEGDLMTGELFF	TGTGCCAGCAGCTTAGAGGGAGACCTAATGACCGGGGAGCTGTTTTTT	TRBV7-6	.	TRBJ2-2	many
CASSLSGIYEQYF	TGTGCCAGCAGCTTGTCAGGGATTTACGAGCAGTACTTC	TRBV7-2	.	TRBJ2-7	.
CASSISGTRRATGELFF	TGTGCCAGCAGTATATCCGGGACTAGGAGGGCTACCGGGGAGCTGTTTTTT	TRBV12-3/TRBV12-4	TRBD2	TRBJ2-2	.
CASSKGTSGVPGELFF	TGTGCCAGCAGCAAGGGGACTAGCGGGGTTCCCGGGGAGCTGTTTTTT	TRBV6-1	TRBD2	TRBJ2-2	.
CSARPAAMNSGANVLTF	TGCAGTGCTAGACCCGCGGCCATGAACTCTGGGGCCAACGTCCTGACTTTC	TRBV20-1	.	TRBJ2-6	few
CASSPAGPSPYGYTF	TGTGCCAGCAGTCCGGCGGGACCGTCCCCTTATGGCTACACCTTC	TRBV28	.	TRBJ1-2	.
CASSLGTSGVDEQYF	TGTGCCAGCAGCCTCGGGACTAGCGGGGTCGACGAGCAGTACTTC	TRBV28	TRBD2	TRBJ2-7	.
CASSQGTKSPLHF	TGTGCCAGCAGCCAAGGGACAAAATCACCCCTCCACTTT	TRBV3-1	.	TRBJ1-6	few
CASSKARDTRTDTQYF	TGTGCCAGCAGCAAGGCGAGGGACACGCGCACAGATACGCAGTATTTT	TRBV7-9	.	TRBJ2-3	.
CASSWTGSYEQYF	TGTGCCAGCAGTTGGACGGGCTCCTACGAGCAGTACTTC	TRBV12-3/TRBV12-4	.	TRBJ2-7	many
CATPTPSGNTIYF	TGCGCCACCCCGACGCCCTCTGGAAACACCATATATTTT	TRBV5-1	.	TRBJ1-3	.
CATSIYQGTSDTQYF	TGTGCCACCAGCATCTACCAGGGGACGTCAGATACGCAGTATTTT	TRBV15	.	TRBJ2-3	.
CASSLPPRTGGLMTDTQYF	TGCGCCAGCAGCTTGCCGCCCAGGACAGGAGGCCTAATGACAGATACGCAGTATTTT	TRBV5-1	TRBD1	TRBJ2-3	.
CATDSGWMPGELFF	TGTGCCACGGACAGTGGGTGGATGCCCGGGGAGCTGTTTTTT	TRBV10-3	.	TRBJ2-2	.
CAINGDTQNTGELFF	TGTGCCATCAATGGGGACACACAGAACACCGGGGAGCTGTTTTTT	TRBV10-3	.	TRBJ2-2	.
CSVESGGTQYF	TGCAGCGTTGAATCGGGTGGTACGCAGTATTTT	TRBV29-1	.	TRBJ2-3	.